This is a list of T cell receptor beta chains from one sample in a study of blood T cell repertoires in COVID-19. Assay used: immunoSEQ multiplex PCR; TCRdb lists only in-frame clones, some missing. The table lists about 190,000 clones, roughly four fifths of them singletons, with about 6% in the top ten. The sample consisted of peripheral blood. The source of these receptors is a woman between 40 and 55 years old with acute or convalescent COVID-19. Each CDR3 is given with its conserved first and last residue. D genes are given only for firm matches. Only part of the rows carry a size: once, few, many, or a class if the clone is expanded.

TRBJ2-7 | . | . | TRBV19 | TGTGCCAGTAGTTTCTCGACAGACTCCTACGAGCAGTACTTC | CASSFSTDSYEQYF
TRBJ2-7 | few | TRBD1 | TRBV4-1 | TGCGCCAGCAGCCAAGACCAGGACAGGGGCTATGCCTACGAGCAGTACTTC | CASSQDQDRGYAYEQYF
TRBJ2-5 | . | . | TRBV4-2 | TGTGCCAGCAGCCAGGGGGCCCAAGGAGAGACCCAGTACTTC | CASSQGAQGETQYF
TRBJ1-2 | . | TRBD1 | TRBV24-1 | TGTGCCACCAGTGATGAGACAGGGAGTAACTATGGCTACACCTTC | CATSDETGSNYGYTF
TRBJ2-2 | once | . | TRBV7-9 | TGTGCCAGCCCTGCCCCCAGCGTCGAGAACACCGGGGAGCTGTTTTTT | CASPAPSVENTGELFF
TRBJ2-7 | . | TRBD1 | TRBV28 | TGTGCCAGCTGGGCTCAGGGGGCATTTTACGAGCAGTACTTC | CASWAQGAFYEQYF
TRBJ1-4 | . | . | TRBV7-2 | TGTGCCAGCAGCTTATATATGGACATTCGTAATAATGAAAAACTGTTTTTT | CASSLYMDIRNNEKLFF
TRBJ1-5 | . | . | TRBV28 | TGTGCCAGCAGTTTGGGGCAGACCAATCAGCCCCAGCATTTT | CASSLGQTNQPQHF
TRBJ2-7 | . | . | TRBV28 | TGTGCCAGCGCCTGGAGTTCCTACGAGCAGTACTTC | CASAWSSYEQYF
TRBJ1-4 | . | . | TRBV12-3/TRBV12-4 | TGTGCCAGCAGTTTATGGCTTAATGAAAAACTGTTTTTT | CASSLWLNEKLFF
TRBJ1-1 | . | . | TRBV7-2 | TGTGCCAGCAGCTTTACAACAAACACTGAAGCTTTCTTT | CASSFTTNTEAFF
TRBJ1-1 | . | TRBD1 | TRBV6-5 | TGTGCCAGCAGTTACTCGGCGGGACAGATGATCACTGAAGCTTTCTTT | CASSYSAGQMITEAFF
TRBJ2-7 | . | TRBD1 | TRBV27 | TGTGCCAGCAGGGCCTCCTGGGACAGGGTTCAGCTTGGGCAGTACTTC | CASRASWDRVQLGQYF
TRBJ1-6 | . | . | TRBV7-9 | TGTGCCAGCAGCTTAGTACCCCCCGGACAAGCACCCCTCCACTTT | CASSLVPPGQAPLHF
TRBJ2-7 | . | . | TRBV7-9 | TGTGCCAGCCTTATATCGCAGGGGGCTAGCGGAACCTACGAGCAGTACTTC | CASLISQGASGTYEQYF
TRBJ2-7 | . | TRBD2 | TRBV3-1/TRBV3-2 | TGTGCCAGCAGCCTCTCGGGGGGGGGAGAGCAGTACTTC | CASSLSGGGEQYF
TRBJ2-1 | . | TRBD2 | TRBV30 | TGTGCCTGGAGTGAAGCTAGCGGGGGGTCTTATGAGCAGTTCTTC | CAWSEASGGSYEQFF
TRBJ1-5 | . | . | TRBV28 | TGTGCCAGCAGGACGACTAATCAGCCCCAGCATTTT | CASRTTNQPQHF
TRBJ2-1 | . | . | TRBV3-1/TRBV3-2 | TGTGCCAGCAGCCAAGCCCTAGCATCCACCTACAATGAGCAGTTCTTC | CASSQALASTYNEQFF
TRBJ1-6 | . | TRBD1 | TRBV19 | TGTGCCAGTAGGGACAGGGATAATTCACCCCTCCACTTT | CASRDRDNSPLHF
TRBJ1-2 | . | TRBD1 | TRBV29-1 | TGCAGCGTAGTCGACAGGGGAAATAACTATGGCTACACCTTC | CSVVDRGNNYGYTF
TRBJ2-3 | . | TRBD2 | TRBV7-3 | TGTGCCAGCAGCTTAGCGGGGGGCACCACAGATACGCAGTATTTT | CASSLAGGTTDTQYF
TRBJ1-2 | . | TRBD1 | TRBV9 | TGTGCCAGCACGACACAGGGGGGAGGCTATGGCTACACCTTC | CASTTQGGGYGYTF
TRBJ1-1 | . | TRBD1 | TRBV6-6 | TGTGCCAGCAGCTCCGGACAGGGGGGGACTGAAGCTTTCTTT | CASSSGQGGTEAFF
TRBJ1-1 | . | . | TRBV6-1 | TGTGCCAGCAGTGAATCCGTGAACACTGAAGCTTTCTTT | CASSESVNTEAFF
TRBJ2-7 | few | . | TRBV3-1/TRBV3-2 | TGTGCCAGCAGCCAAGGTAGCGAGCAGTACTTC | CASSQGSEQYF
TRBJ2-7 | . | . | TRBV14 | TGTGCCAGCTCACAACGGGGTTCGGGGGAGCAGTACTTC | CASSQRGSGEQYF
TRBJ2-5 | . | . | TRBV4-1 | TGCGCCAGCAGCCAAGAAGCAGGGAGGTTTTACCAAGAGACCCAGTACTTC | CASSQEAGRFYQETQYF
TRBJ1-1 | . | TRBD1 | TRBV27 | TGTGCCAGCAGCCCAACCTACAGGGGGCTGAACCTGAACACTGAAGCTTTCTTT | CASSPTYRGLNLNTEAFF
TRBJ2-3 | . | TRBD1 | TRBV6-5 | TGTGCCAGCAGGGCGTGGGACAGGGGGTTAGATACGCAGTATTTT | CASRAWDRGLDTQYF
TRBJ1-1 | . | . | TRBV6-1 | TGTGCCAGCAGTGAAGTTCAGGTGAACACTGAAGCTTTCTTT | CASSEVQVNTEAFF
TRBJ1-4 | . | . | TRBV4-2 | TGTGCCAGCAGCTCGAAATGGGGAGGGGGTAATGAAAAACTGTTTTTT | CASSSKWGGGNEKLFF
TRBJ1-2 | . | . | TRBV7-9 | TGTGCCAGCAGCCAAACCCGGACAGCCCTCAACTATGGCTACACCTTC | CASSQTRTALNYGYTF
TRBJ2-2 | . | TRBD1 | TRBV7-9 | TGTGCCAGCAGCCCCCGATCCGGTAGGACAGGGGACACCGGGGAGCTGTTTTTT | CASSPRSGRTGDTGELFF
TRBJ2-3 | once | . | TRBV6-1 | TGTGCCAGCAGTGAAACCACATCTTCCACAGATACGCAGTATTTT | CASSETTSSTDTQYF
TRBJ2-5 | . | TRBD2 | TRBV29-1 | TGCAGCGTAGTAGCGGGAGGGGAAGAGACCCAGTACTTC | CSVVAGGEETQYF
TRBJ2-7 | . | TRBD1 | TRBV5-1 | TGCGCCAGCAGCTTTAGACAGGGTAACGAGCAGTACTTC | CASSFRQGNEQYF
TRBJ2-7 | . | . | TRBV27 | TGTGCCAGCAGTCCCCACAGGACAGACCCCTACGAGCAGTACTTC | CASSPHRTDPYEQYF
TRBJ1-2 | . | TRBD1 | TRBV28 | TGTGCCAGCAGTTTGGGGACAGGGGCCTATGGCTACACCTTC | CASSLGTGAYGYTF
TRBJ2-2 | . | . | TRBV10-3 | TGTGCCATCAGTGATTCGCGGGAAGCCACCGGGGAGCTGTTTTTT | CAISDSREATGELFF
TRBJ2-1 | . | TRBD2 | TRBV9 | TGTGCCAGCAGCGTCCGGGACTACTCTGACAATGAGCAGTTCTTC | CASSVRDYSDNEQFF